A single TCR beta chain is shown here with its context. Authors' methods: Reference gene primer amplification in the assay estimated nucleated cell counts. Clones were read by immunoSEQ multiplex PCR, and TCRdb kept only the in-frame ones, dropping some. V and J calls and clone size are as listed in that table; D and trimming were resolved from the DNA. The table lists approximately 250,000 clones, approximately 81% of them singletons. This entry comes from a study of blood T cell repertoires in COVID-19. Study summary: From the United States, Italy and Spain came samples of acute and convalescent COVID-19. In each case, the material was cDNA or gDNA derived from T cells, B-cell-depleted T cells, or PBMCs.

Germline values: CDR1 SGHDN, CDR2 FVKESK. This CDR3 has 17 residues. V lost 1 base and J 4 bases, leaving 16 bases between the germline ends. Sequencing was done on a sample of peripheral blood. This TCR was sampled from a man aged 35 to 55 with acute or convalescent COVID-19. J is TRBJ2-2 and V is TRBV14; D gene unclear. The CDR3 DNA reads TGTGCCAGCAGCCAAGTTTCGGGTCCTATAGTCACCGGGGAGCTGTTTTTT. This translates into CASSQVSGPIVTGELFF. Full variable domain (missing parts from reference TRBV14 and TRBJ2-2): EAGVTQFPSHSVIEKGQTVTLRCDPISGHDNLYWYRRVMGKEIKFLLHFVKESKQDESGMPNNRFLAERTGGTYSTLKVQPAELEDSGVYFCASSQVSGPIVTGELFFGEGSRLTVL.